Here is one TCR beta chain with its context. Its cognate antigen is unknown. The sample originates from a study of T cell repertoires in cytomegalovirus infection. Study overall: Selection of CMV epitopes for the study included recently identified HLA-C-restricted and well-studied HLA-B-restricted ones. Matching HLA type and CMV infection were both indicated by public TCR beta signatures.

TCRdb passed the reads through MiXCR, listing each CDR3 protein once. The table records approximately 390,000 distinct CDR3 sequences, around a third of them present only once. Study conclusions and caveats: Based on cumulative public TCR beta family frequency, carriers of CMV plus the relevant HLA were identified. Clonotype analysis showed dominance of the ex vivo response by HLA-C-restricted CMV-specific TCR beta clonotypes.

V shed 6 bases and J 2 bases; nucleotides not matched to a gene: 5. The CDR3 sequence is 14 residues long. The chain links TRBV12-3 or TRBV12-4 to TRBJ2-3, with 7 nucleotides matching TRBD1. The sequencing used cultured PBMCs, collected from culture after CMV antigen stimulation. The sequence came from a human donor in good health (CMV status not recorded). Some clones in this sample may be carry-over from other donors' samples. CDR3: CASRLTGYTDTQYF. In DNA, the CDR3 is TGTGCCAGCAGGTTGACAGGGTACACAGATACGCAGTATTTT.